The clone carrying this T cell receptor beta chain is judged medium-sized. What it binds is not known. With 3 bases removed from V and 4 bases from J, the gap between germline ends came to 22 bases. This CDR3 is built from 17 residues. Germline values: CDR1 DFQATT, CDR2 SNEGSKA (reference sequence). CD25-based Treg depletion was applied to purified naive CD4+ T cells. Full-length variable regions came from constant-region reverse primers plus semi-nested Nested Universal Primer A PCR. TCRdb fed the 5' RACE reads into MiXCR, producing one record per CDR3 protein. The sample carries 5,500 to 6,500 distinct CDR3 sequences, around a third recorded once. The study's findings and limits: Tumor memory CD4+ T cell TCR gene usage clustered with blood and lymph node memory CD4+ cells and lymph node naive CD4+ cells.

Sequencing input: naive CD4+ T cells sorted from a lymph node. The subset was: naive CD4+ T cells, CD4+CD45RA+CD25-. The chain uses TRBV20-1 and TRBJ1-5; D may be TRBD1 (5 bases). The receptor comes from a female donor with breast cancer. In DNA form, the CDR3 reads TGCAGTGCTAGCTTGCAGGCTACTATGAGGGGAAATCAGCCCCAGCATTTT. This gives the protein CSASLQATMRGNQPQHF.